These T cell receptor beta chains were read from a single sample in a study of blood T cell repertoires in COVID-19. Produced via immunoSEQ multiplex PCR; TCRdb's table is partial and in-frame only. Here the sample spans around 230,000 clones, 80% to 90% being singletons. The sample consisted of peripheral blood. Source of these receptors: a man younger than 45 who had recovered from COVID-19. Each CDR3 is given with its conserved first and last residue. A D gene is named only where the DNA matches it firmly.

J gene,D gene,V gene,CDR3 protein
TRBJ2-2,-,TRBV6-4,CASRAGPGGYTGELFF
TRBJ2-3,-,TRBV2,CASSQWGGPTDTQYF
TRBJ2-2,-,TRBV7-2,CASSLDGQSWAGELFF
TRBJ2-7,-,TRBV3-1/TRBV3-2,CASSQGLTHEQYF
TRBJ1-4,-,TRBV11-3,CASSSAPGEKLFF
TRBJ2-7,TRBD1,TRBV18,CASSPRKTGTGDAEQYF
TRBJ2-7,TRBD1,TRBV4-2,CASSQDLTGVAYEQYF
TRBJ2-1,TRBD2,TRBV5-1,CASSEGLVAGEQFF
TRBJ1-1,-,TRBV7-9,CASSLAELNTEAFF
TRBJ2-7,-,TRBV7-6,CASSLDLAAPYEQYF
TRBJ2-7,-,TRBV7-6,CASSPVLAYEQYF
TRBJ1-4,TRBD1,TRBV19,CATAPGQGDFMGRLFF
TRBJ1-1,TRBD1,TRBV12-3/TRBV12-4,CASSVTGGSEAFF
TRBJ2-4,-,TRBV10-3,CAISSGLAKNIQYF
TRBJ2-4,-,TRBV18,CASSAGQRVLAKNIQYF
TRBJ1-3,TRBD1,TRBV11-2,CASSSGTGLSSGNTIYF
TRBJ2-3,-,TRBV18,CASSPPSNTDTQYF
TRBJ2-2,-,TRBV7-9,CASSSPGHNTGELFF
TRBJ1-1,-,TRBV6-5,CASSVNTEAFF
TRBJ1-5,-,TRBV25-1,CASSPGGGQPQHF
TRBJ1-2,-,TRBV2,CASSAGRARNYGYTF
TRBJ1-2,-,TRBV19,CASSKRDGYTF
TRBJ1-4,-,TRBV30,CAWSWQGGEKLFF
TRBJ1-5,TRBD1,TRBV6-5,CASSSAQGEHF
TRBJ2-7,TRBD1,TRBV5-6,CASSGGDRSPYEQYF
TRBJ2-4,TRBD1,TRBV25-1,CASRGQGGSSIQYF
TRBJ1-2,-,TRBV7-2,CASSLSRGVDGYTF
TRBJ1-2,-,TRBV5-1,CASSPVTAYGYTF
TRBJ2-1,-,TRBV4-1,CASSQVYNEQFF
TRBJ2-1,TRBD1,TRBV27,CASGSGGPYNEQFF
TRBJ1-1,-,TRBV6-5,CASSLGAMNTEAFF
TRBJ2-7,-,TRBV27,CASTGGSEQYF
TRBJ1-1,TRBD1,TRBV7-2,CASSLDRGFGAFF
TRBJ2-1,-,TRBV7-2,CASMQGSFRGNEQFF
TRBJ1-2,TRBD1,TRBV29-1,CSVVGDRGYTF
TRBJ1-5,TRBD1,TRBV4-1,CASSYGNRGLNQPQHF
TRBJ1-1,-,TRBV18,CASSPSVFWNTEAFF
TRBJ2-7,TRBD2,TRBV5-6,CASSSGLAAVGQQYF
TRBJ1-1,TRBD1,TRBV2,CASNRQGGNTEAFF
TRBJ2-5,TRBD2,TRBV6-5,CASRGLAGGQETQYF
TRBJ1-2,-,TRBV15,CATSREYSYGYTF
TRBJ2-5,TRBD2,TRBV9,CASSVGTSGGETQYF
TRBJ1-5,-,TRBV6-6,CASSYSGVGQPQHF
TRBJ1-3,-,TRBV9,CASSAFSDLFSGNTIYF
TRBJ1-6,TRBD1,TRBV6-7,CASSYGRGQYNSPLHF
TRBJ1-6,-,TRBV7-9,CASSYPGSSYNSPLHF
TRBJ1-5,-,TRBV6-5,CASSPGQVHQPQHF
TRBJ1-1,TRBD1,TRBV5-6,CASSLVTPGGTTEAFF
TRBJ2-2,TRBD2,TRBV11-2,CASSSSGGAGELFF
TRBJ1-2,TRBD1,TRBV4-3,CATARDRANYGYTF
TRBJ2-7,-,TRBV2,CASSVSSYREQYF
TRBJ1-5,-,TRBV9,CASSVDAGAGQPQHF
TRBJ1-4,-,TRBV3-1/TRBV3-2,CASSQEAAEKLFF
TRBJ1-1,-,TRBV19,CASSINPRGVNTEAFF
TRBJ1-2,-,TRBV24-1,CASRGGIGDGYTF
TRBJ2-3,-,TRBV12-5,CASGPDRSTDTQYF